The 21 T cell receptor beta chains below come from one sample, sequenced in a study of T cell changes during pregnancy in multiple sclerosis. Sequencing was performed with immunoSEQ multiplex PCR; in TCRdb, only in-frame clones are kept and a portion is missing. Among about 77,000 clones, about 93% were seen once, and the ten largest hold 2% to 3%. Sequenced material: peripheral blood, taken after pregnancy. Every receptor here comes from a female donor in good health, enrolled as a control in a pregnancy study.

This sequence joins TRBV7-3 and TRBJ2-1, with 8 nucleotides matching TRBD2. This CDR3 contains 15 residues. Losses at the gene ends were 2 bases for V and 7 bases for J; bases not matched to a gene: 7. Germline V gives CDR1 SGHTA, CDR2 FQGTGA. The CDR3 loop reads CASSLAGGALNEQFF. CDR3 DNA: TGTGCCAGCAGCTTAGCCGGGGGGGCCCTAAATGAGCAGTTCTTC. The full variable domain, in which reference TRBV7-3 and TRBJ2-1 provide the parts outside the CDR3, is GAGVSQTPSNKVTEKGKYVELRCDPISGHTALYWYRQSLGQGPEFLIYFQGTGAADDSGLPNDRFFAVRPEGSVSTLKIQRTERGDSAVYLCASSLAGGALNEQFFGPGTRLTVL.

This chain uses TRBV6-4 with TRBJ2-3; perhaps TRBD2 as D (5 bases). Germline values: CDR1 MRHNA, CDR2 SNTAGT. V lost 0 bases to trimming and J lost 4 bases, with 5 bases between them. There are 13 residues in the CDR3. CDR3 loop: CASSDSAADTQYF. DNA for the CDR3: TGTGCCAGCAGTGACTCAGCGGCAGATACGCAGTATTTT.

This rearrangement joins TRBV4-1 to TRBJ2-7, with 7 bases aligning to TRBD1. CDR3 size: 15 residues. Germline V gene data show CDR1 as MGHRA and CDR2 as YSYEKL. V trimming: 6 bases; J trimming: 4 bases; junction bases outside the gene matches: 12. The CDR3 region has the DNA TGCGCCAGCAGTTACCGGCCGGGACAGCCTTACGAGCAGTACTTC. Residues: CASSYRPGQPYEQYF.

The V and J genes are TRBV7-3 and TRBJ2-1; D is uncertain. The V and J ends lost 2 bases and 4 bases respectively, with 6 bases between them. The germline V gene encodes CDR1 SGHTA and CDR2 FQGTGA. There are 13 residues in the CDR3. CDR3 region: CASSLQAYNEQFF. CDR3 sequence (DNA): TGTGCCAGCAGCTTACAGGCTTACAATGAGCAGTTCTTC. The whole variable domain, remainder taken from reference TRBV7-3 and TRBJ2-1, is GAGVSQTPSNKVTEKGKYVELRCDPISGHTALYWYRQSLGQGPEFLIYFQGTGAADDSGLPNDRFFAVRPEGSVSTLKIQRTERGDSAVYLCASSLQAYNEQFFGPGTRLTVL.

The chain combines TRBV6-5 with TRBJ2-7; a possible D gene is TRBD2 (6 bases). Germline CDR1 and CDR2: MNHEY and SVGAGI. There are 15 residues in the CDR3. V lost 1 base, J lost 0 bases, and 10 bases lay in between. The chain's CDR3 is CASSYWVGSSYEQYF. DNA of the CDR3: TGTGCCAGCAGTTACTGGGTCGGGAGCTCCTACGAGCAGTACTTC.

The rearrangement joins TRBV29-1 to TRBJ2-1, with 10 positions matching TRBD2. This CDR3 is built from 13 residues. J lost 8 bases, V lost 8 bases, and 9 bases had no gene match. Germline CDR1 SQVTM, CDR2 ANQGSEA. The CDR3 nucleotides read TGCAGCAAAACTAGCGGGGCGGGGGATGAGCAGTTCTTC. This encodes CSKTSGAGDEQFF.

The chain carries TRBV6-6 and TRBJ1-6; D is ambiguous. The germline CDR1 and CDR2 sequences are MNHNY and SVGAGI (reference sequence). The CDR3 runs 15 residues. Trimming stripped 0 bases from V and 2 bases from J, with 5 bases between. In nucleotides, the CDR3 is TGTGCCAGCAGTTACTCCGGAGCCTATAATTCACCCCTCCACTTT. It encodes CASSYSGAYNSPLHF.

This chain connects TRBV5-1 to TRBJ1-5; 7 nucleotides line up with TRBD1. CDR3 size: 15 residues. The germline gives CDR1 SGHRS, CDR2 YFSETQ. V trimming: 5 bases; J trimming: 7 bases; junction bases outside the gene matches: 12. The CDR3 spells CASRSHGQDGQPQHF. In nucleotides, the CDR3 is TGCGCCAGCAGGAGCCACGGACAGGATGGACAGCCCCAGCATTTT.

The V call is TRBV5-1, the J call TRBJ1-1; D remains ambiguous. Looked up from germline, CDR1 is SGHRS and CDR2 is YFSETQ. This CDR3 spans 12 amino acids. With 3 bases removed from V and 11 bases from J, the gap between germline ends came to 14 bases. CDR3 protein: CASSYESERAFF. In DNA, the CDR3 is TGCGCCAGCAGCTATGAGTCCGAGAGGGCTTTCTTT.

V is TRBV28 and J is TRBJ1-1; 7 positions agree with TRBD1. With 5 bases clipped from V and 8 bases from J, the junction kept 5 bases outside the gene matches. Germline CDR1 reads MDHEN; CDR2 reads SYDVKM. The CDR3 runs 12 residues. The CDR3 loop reads CASSRQGGEAFF. CDR3 nucleotide sequence: TGTGCCAGCAGTAGACAGGGTGGAGAAGCTTTCTTT.

The J gene is TRBJ2-5, the V gene TRBV27, with 7 bases identical to TRBD2. The germline gives CDR1 MNHEY, CDR2 SMNVEV (reference sequence). The trim removed 1 base at V and 2 bases at J, leaving 4 bases unmatched. The CDR3 is made up of 15 amino acids. CDR3 protein: CASSLFSGSQETQYF. The CDR3 nucleotides read TGTGCCAGCAGTTTATTTAGCGGGTCACAAGAGACCCAGTACTTC.

This clone has only a few counts. J is TRBJ2-1 and V is TRBV2, with D maybe TRBD2 (5 bases). The V and J ends lost 4 bases and 5 bases respectively, with 9 bases between them. Per the germline V gene, CDR1 is SNHLY and CDR2 is FYNNEI. The CDR3 length is 13 residues. The CDR3 loop reads CASSVWTDNEQFF. CDR3 bases: TGTGCCAGCAGTGTTTGGACTGACAATGAGCAGTTCTTC.

The gene calls are TRBV5-1 and TRBJ2-1; 10 bases are a match to TRBD2. The trim removed 3 bases at V and 7 bases at J, leaving 7 bases unmatched. This CDR3 is built from 15 residues. CDR1 SGHRS and CDR2 YFSETQ come from the germline V gene. In DNA, the CDR3 is TGCGCCAGCAGCTCCAGCGGGGGGGTGATGAATGAGCAGTTCTTC. It translates to CASSSSGGVMNEQFF.

Points on this clone: Germline and junction disagree at one end, which may indicate a read error. The CDR3 sequence is CASSLDRWGNDQPQHF. The CDR3 region has the DNA TGTGCTAGCAGCTTAGACAGGTGGGGAAATGATCAGCCCCAGCATTTT. The chain recombines TRBV7-7 with TRBJ1-5; TRBD1 might be the D (6 bases). CDR1 is SSHAT and CDR2 is FNYEAQ in the germline V gene (reference sequence). The CDR3 has 16 residues.

This clone was seen just once. The genes are TRBV9 and TRBJ1-2; tentative D call: TRBD1 (6 bases). Trimming took off 0 bases at V and 4 bases at J, with 13 bases between the two ends. The germline gives CDR1 SGDLS, CDR2 YYNGEE. This CDR3 spans 15 amino acids. CDR3 in DNA: TGTGCCAGCAGCGTAGCTACGGACAGCGGCTATGGCTACACCTTC. Its protein is CASSVATDSGYGYTF.

The chain employs TRBV29-1 and TRBJ2-2; TRBD2 matches 12 bases. Germline V CDR1 and CDR2: SQVTM, ANQGSEA. The CDR3 is made up of 15 amino acids. V shed 4 bases and J 9 bases; nucleotides not matched to a gene: 9. CDR3 DNA: TGCAGCGTTGGGGGGACTAGCGGGCCGCACCGGGAGCTGTTTTTT. This sequence encodes CSVGGTSGPHRELFF.

V and J are TRBV9 and TRBJ1-6, with 8 bases matching TRBD1. The V gene end was trimmed by 3 bases and the J gene end by 7 bases; junction bases not matched to a gene: 6. The length of the CDR3 is 15 residues. The germline V gene encodes CDR1 SGDLS and CDR2 YYNGEE. This CDR3 is CASSEWTGPNSPLHF. CDR3 DNA sequence: TGTGCCAGCAGCGAATGGACAGGGCCGAATTCACCCCTCCACTTT.

As concerns this clone: Other DNA sequences in this specimen translate into the identical CDR3. The V and J genes are TRBV7-9 and TRBJ1-5; D not certain. The V gene lost 5 bases and the J gene lost 3 bases, with 14 bases spanning the gap. The CDR3 contains 15 residues. CDR1 and CDR2 from the germline V gene are SEHNR and FQNEAQ (reference sequence). As DNA, the CDR3 is TGTGCCAGCAGCCTAGGGCCCGGGTTCAATCAGCCCCAGCATTTT. Its protein product is CASSLGPGFNQPQHF.

The chain carries TRBV15 and TRBJ2-5; tentative D call: TRBD2 (5 bases). Trimming cost V 0 bases and J 7 bases, with 6 bases left between them. The CDR3 spans 12 residues. CDR1 is LNHNV and CDR2 is YYDKDF in the germline V gene (reference sequence). CDR3 nucleotide sequence: TGTGCCACCAGCAGAGATGGAGGGACCCAGTACTTC. Amino acids: CATSRDGGTQYF.

This chain joins TRBV7-9 and TRBJ1-2, with a weak D call TRBD1 (5 bases). This CDR3 region has 15 residues. Germline V CDR1 and CDR2: SEHNR, FQNEAQ (reference sequence). V dropped 5 bases and J dropped 4 bases, with 17 bases sitting between them. CDR3 nucleotide sequence: TGTGCCAGCAGCCCCTCCCCAGGGTTTGGCTATGGCTACACCTTC. Its protein is CASSPSPGFGYGYTF.

A remark on this clone: Mismatch with germline at one junction end may stem from a read error. V is TRBV6-6 and J is TRBJ2-7; the match to TRBD1 covers 12 bases. The CDR3 contains 14 residues. CDR1 MNHNY and CDR2 SVGAGI come from the germline V gene (reference sequence). The CDR3 loop reads CASSTGTGGYAQYF. The CDR3 nucleotides read TGTGCCAGCAGTACTGGGACAGGGGGCTACGCGCAGTACTTC.